A single sample gave rise to the 27 T cell receptor beta chains below, sequenced in a study of post-analysis software for immune sequencing data. Whole-study results and caveats: The five TRBV segments detected at higher frequency in patients than in controls included TRBV5-6, TRBV5-1 and TRBV20-1.

These receptors have no known antigen. The TCR beta cDNA libraries contained unique molecular identifiers. TCRdb re-called the PCR reads with MiXCR, one entry per CDR3 protein. The sample holds 740,000 or so distinct CDR3 sequences, approximately 53% seen once. Specimen: blood. Receptor source: a girl aged 5 to 17 with multiple sclerosis.

The chain is built from TRBV6-5 and TRBJ2-7, with 7 bases lining up with TRBD2. The CDR3 loop spans 16 amino acids. V shed 2 bases, J shed 3 bases, and the junction held 10 bases outside the gene matches. Germline CDR1 reads MNHEY; CDR2 reads SVGAGI. Here the CDR3 reads CASSYVWASGGYEQYF. The CDR3 nucleotides are TGTGCCAGCAGTTACGTCTGGGCTAGCGGAGGCTACGAGCAGTACTTC.

Only a few counts were recorded for this clonotype. The V gene is TRBV5-8, the J gene TRBJ2-1; no definite D call. CDR1 SGHTS and CDR2 YDEGEE come from the germline V gene. The CDR3 extends over 16 amino acids. Trimming removed 0 bases at V and 1 base at J, with 11 bases between. The DNA for the CDR3 is TGTGCCAGCAGCTTGGGGGTTTTGGGTTCCTACAATGAGCAGTTCTTC. The encoded protein is CASSLGVLGSYNEQFF.

This clonotype was counted a single time. CDR3 region: CASSQDYGRADANYGYTF. As DNA, the CDR3 is TGTGCCAGCAGCCAAGATTATGGGAGAGCAGATGCTAACTATGGCTACACCTTC. The chain uses TRBV4-2 and TRBJ1-2; D remains ambiguous. Trimming shortened V by 0 bases and J by 0 bases, and 17 bases separated the two germline ends. There are 18 residues in the CDR3. From germline, CDR1 is LGHNA and CDR2 YNFKEQ.

The chain joins TRBV5-1 to TRBJ2-3; D is perhaps TRBD1 or TRBD2 (5 bases each). The CDR3 has 15 amino acids. V lost 5 bases and J 5 bases, leaving 18 bases between the germline ends. Germline V gives CDR1 SGHRS, CDR2 YFSETQ. The CDR3: CASRAGTGSGDTQYF. In nucleotides, the CDR3 is TGCGCCAGCAGGGCCGGGACGGGATCCGGAGATACGCAGTATTTT.

This chain connects TRBV7-2 to TRBJ2-3; TRBD2 matches 7 bases. Germline V CDR1 and CDR2: SGHTA, FQGNSA. This CDR3 contains 14 residues. V was clipped by 4 bases and J by 4 bases; unmatched bases: 5. The CDR3 sequence is CASSSAGKADTQYF. The CDR3 DNA reads as TGTGCCAGCAGCTCAGCGGGAAAGGCAGATACGCAGTATTTT.

V and J are TRBV7-8 and TRBJ2-1, with no clear D. This CDR3 has 13 residues. The germline V and J ends were trimmed by 5 bases and 5 bases, with 10 bases remaining between them. In germline, CDR1 is SGHVS, CDR2 FQNEAQ. CDR3 DNA sequence: TGTGCCAGCAGCCCCCGCGACAACAATGAGCAGTTCTTC. Translating gives CASSPRDNNEQFF.

V gene TRBV15 combines with J gene TRBJ2-3, with 8 bases identical to TRBD2. The germline V gene has CDR1 LNHNV and CDR2 YYDKDF (reference sequence). The CDR3 is 15 residues long. V was clipped by 2 bases and J by 2 bases; unmatched bases: 3. Here the CDR3 DNA reads TGTGCCACCAGCAGACAGCGGGGGTTCACAGATACGCAGTATTTT. Translating gives CATSRQRGFTDTQYF. The full variable domain, with the rest looked up from reference TRBV15 and TRBJ2-3, is DAMVIQNPRYQVTQFGKPVTLSCSQTLNHNVMYWYQQKSSQAPKLLFHYYDKDFNNEADTPDNFQSRRPNTSFCFLDIRSPGLGDTAMYLCATSRQRGFTDTQYFGPGTRLTVL.

This clonotype was seen only a few times. The V gene is TRBV29-1, the J gene TRBJ2-5; D not resolved. The CDR3 consists of 13 residues. Trimming removed 7 bases from V and 5 bases from J, with 17 bases in between. Germline loops: CDR1 SQVTM, CDR2 ANQGSEA. CDR3 region: CSAVRRLAETQYF. CDR3 in DNA: TGCAGCGCCGTCAGGCGCTTGGCGGAGACCCAGTACTTC.

The rearrangement uses TRBV15 and TRBJ1-2; 8 bases fit TRBD1. The V gene's germline CDR1 is LNHNV and CDR2 YYDKDF (reference sequence). The CDR3 totals 14 residues. With V trimmed by 1 base and J by 4 bases, 2 bases remained unmatched. The CDR3 sequence is CATSRGTGIYGYTF. CDR3 sequence (DNA): TGTGCCACCAGCAGAGGGACAGGGATCTATGGCTACACCTTC.

The V call is TRBV14, the J call TRBJ2-3, with D possibly being TRBD2 (6 bases). Trimming cost V 1 base and J 7 bases, with 12 bases left between them. This CDR3 spans 14 amino acids. Germline V gene sequence: CDR1 SGHDN, CDR2 FVKESK. CDR3 nucleotide sequence: TGTGCCAGCAGCCAAGCGGGACTCAGGAATACGCAGTATTTT. The encoded protein is CASSQAGLRNTQYF.

V is TRBV29-1 and J is TRBJ2-6; D is unclear. Between the trimmed V and J ends, which lost 7 bases and 2 bases, there was a span of 12 bases. The CDR3 is 14 residues long. Germline lookup yields CDR1 SQVTM and CDR2 ANQGSEA. The CDR3 DNA is TGCAGCGAGAACGACGGCGCTGGGGCCAACGTCCTGACTTTC. This sequence encodes CSENDGAGANVLTF.

This clonotype was seen only a few times. The CDR3: CASSYSRDSGMRIHF. As DNA, the CDR3 is TGTGCCAGCAGCTACTCACGGGACAGCGGGATGAGAATCCACTTT. The J gene is TRBJ1-6, the V gene TRBV7-2; 7 bases agree with TRBD1. V was clipped by 4 bases and J by 17 bases; unmatched bases: 17. The CDR3 length is 15 residues. Germline V gives CDR1 SGHTA, CDR2 FQGNSA. The variable domain in full, completed from reference TRBV7-2 and TRBJ1-6, reads GAGVSQSPSNKVTEKGKDVELRCDPISGHTALYWYRQSLGQGLEFLIYFQGNSAPDKSGLPSDRFSAERTGGSVSTLTIQRTQQEDSAVYLCASSYSRDSGMRIHFGNGTRLTVT.

There are a few counts of this clonotype. This sequence joins TRBV7-9 and TRBJ2-5; no firm D call. V dropped 5 bases and J dropped 1 base, with 8 bases sitting between them. This CDR3 has 13 amino acids. The V gene's germline CDR1 is SEHNR and CDR2 FQNEAQ (reference sequence). The CDR3 DNA sequence: TGTGCCAGCAGCCCTACAGTCCAAGAGACCCAGTACTTC. Its protein product is CASSPTVQETQYF.

This clonotype showed up just a few times. The chain combines TRBV5-6 with TRBJ2-5, with D perhaps assigned TRBD1 or TRBD2 (5 bases each). Germline lookup yields CDR1 SGHDT and CDR2 YYEEEE. With 4 bases removed from V and 3 bases from J, the gap between germline ends came to 16 bases. This CDR3 contains 15 residues. Written as DNA, the CDR3 is TGTGCCAGCAGCCCACCGTGGGGGTACAAAGAGACCCAGTACTTC. This translates into CASSPPWGYKETQYF.

CDR3 in DNA: TGTGCCAGTAGCACTCACTCCTCTCACCAGTATTTT. The encoded protein is CASSTHSSHQYF. The rearrangement uses TRBV21-1 and TRBJ2-3. TRBV21-1 is given as a pseudogene. The CDR3 is 12 amino acids.

The chain uses TRBV4-1 and TRBJ2-7; D gene ambiguous. The germline V and J ends were trimmed by 0 bases and 2 bases, with 11 bases remaining between them. From germline, CDR1 is MGHRA and CDR2 YSYEKL. The CDR3 extends over 15 amino acids. The CDR3 is CASSQDVSRPYEQYF. CDR3 coding DNA: TGCGCCAGCAGCCAAGATGTCTCCCGGCCCTACGAGCAGTACTTC.

This clonotype occurred a few times. The rearrangement joins TRBV29-1 to TRBJ2-3, with 8 bases matching TRBD2. The CDR3 length is 15 residues. In germline, CDR1 is SQVTM, CDR2 ANQGSEA. Trimming took 6 bases from V and 7 from J; bases not matched to a gene: 15. The CDR3 spells CSVRPSGTRIHTQYF. In DNA, the CDR3 is TGCAGCGTACGCCCCTCCGGGACTAGAATACATACGCAGTATTTT.

This clonotype was seen only a few times. V and J are TRBV5-1 and TRBJ2-3; D is undetermined. The V gene lost 1 base and the J gene lost 0 bases, with 3 bases spanning the gap. Germline loops: CDR1 SGHRS, CDR2 YFSETQ. This CDR3 contains 13 residues. CDR3 in amino acids: CASSLWSTDTQYF. The CDR3, as DNA: TGCGCCAGCAGCTTGTGGAGCACAGATACGCAGTATTTT.

The chain links TRBV10-3 to TRBJ2-4; D gene unclear. The J call may be mistaken, given a closer DNA end match to TRBJ2-7. This CDR3 is 14 amino acids long. Per germline, CDR1 ENHRY and CDR2 SYGVKD. CDR3: CAVSSALGFYEQYF. For the CDR3, the DNA is TGTGCCGTTTCGAGCGCGTTGGGCTTCTACGAGCAGTACTTC.

This clonotype was seen a few times. The V gene is TRBV29-1, the J gene TRBJ2-4, with D unclear. Trimming cost V 3 bases and J 6 bases, with 12 bases left between them. The CDR3 is 13 residues long. The V gene's germline CDR1 is SQVTM and CDR2 ANQGSEA. The CDR3 is CSVEEPGVNIQYF. CDR3 sequence (DNA): TGCAGCGTTGAGGAACCCGGCGTAAACATTCAGTACTTC.

The chain combines TRBV12-3 or TRBV12-4 with TRBJ2-1; D may be TRBD1 (6 bases). The CDR3 runs 15 residues. V was clipped by 6 bases and J by 9 bases, with 21 bases between them. CDR3 sequence (DNA): TGTGCCAGCAGCTCCCCAGGGGTGTCCTGGGGTGAGCAGTTCTTC. It is translated as CASSSPGVSWGEQFF.

This chain joins TRBV2 and TRBJ2-5; no definite D call. The last part of the DNA fits TRBJ2-7 better; the J call may be wrong. The CDR3 spans 13 residues. Germline CDR1 is SNHLY and CDR2 is FYNNEI. The CDR3, as DNA: TGTGCCAGCATAGCCCCTGAATTGGACGAGCAGTACTTC. Amino acids: CASIAPELDEQYF.

This sequence joins TRBV20-1 and TRBJ2-3; D might be TRBD1 (5 bases). There are 15 residues in the CDR3. V lost 0 bases to trimming and J lost 1 base, with 11 bases between them. CDR1 is DFQATT, CDR2 SNEGSKA, per germline (reference sequence). Here the CDR3 reads CSARDPARGTDTQYF. The CDR3 DNA reads TGCAGTGCTAGAGATCCCGCCAGGGGCACAGATACGCAGTATTTT.

This clonotype was detected only a few times. The rearrangement uses TRBV20-1 and TRBJ2-7, with TRBD2 matching over 7 bases. J lost 0 bases, V lost 5 bases, and 7 bases had no gene match. CDR3 length: 14 amino acids. The V gene's germline CDR1 is DFQATT and CDR2 SNEGSKA (reference sequence). CDR3 region: CSAVSGTNSYEQYF. In DNA, the CDR3 is TGCAGTGCTGTGTCCGGGACTAACTCCTACGAGCAGTACTTC.

The chain uses TRBV20-1 and TRBJ2-7; D may be TRBD1 (5 bases). V lost 6 bases, J lost 0 bases, and 12 bases lay in between. The CDR3 consists of 13 residues. Per germline, CDR1 DFQATT and CDR2 SNEGSKA (reference sequence). The CDR3 protein is CSARASSSYEQYF. DNA for the CDR3: TGCAGTGCCAGGGCGTCGAGCTCCTACGAGCAGTACTTC.

This clonotype was counted only a few times. V gene TRBV5-1 combines with J gene TRBJ2-5; weak D call: TRBD2 (6 bases). CDR3 size: 14 residues. V lost 0 bases, J lost 11 bases, and 17 bases lay in between. Germline CDR1 is SGHRS and CDR2 is YFSETQ. DNA of the CDR3: TGCGCCAGCAGCTTGGAGGGGACCGGGGGTGAGCAGTACTTC. Protein sequence: CASSLEGTGGEQYF.

The rearrangement links TRBV12-3 or TRBV12-4 to TRBJ1-2, with a possible D match to TRBD1 (6 bases). The CDR3 spans 13 residues. Trimming pared 8 bases from V and 2 bases from J, leaving 12 bases between. CDR3 loop: CASLRDTNYGYTF. The DNA for the CDR3 is TGTGCCAGCCTCCGGGACACCAACTATGGCTACACCTTC.